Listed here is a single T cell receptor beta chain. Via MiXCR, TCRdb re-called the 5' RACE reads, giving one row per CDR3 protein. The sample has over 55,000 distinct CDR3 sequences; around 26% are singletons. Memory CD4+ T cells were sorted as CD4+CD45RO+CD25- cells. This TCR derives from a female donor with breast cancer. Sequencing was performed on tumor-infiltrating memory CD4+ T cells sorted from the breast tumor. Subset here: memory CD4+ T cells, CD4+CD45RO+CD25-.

The chain's CDR3 is CASSLGGGRSYNEQFF. CDR3 bases: TGCGCCAGCAGCTTGGGGGGGGGTCGCTCCTACAATGAGCAGTTCTTC. The chain has TRBV5-1 and TRBJ2-1; 7 bases map to TRBD2. The CDR3 loop spans 16 amino acids. With 0 bases clipped from V and 0 bases from J, the junction kept 3 bases outside the gene matches. Germline values: CDR1 SGHRS, CDR2 YFSETQ.